This T cell receptor (beta chain) originates from a study of ipilimumab plus nivolumab after autologous stem cell transplantation (dated by TCRdb to 2020 to 2023). For the wider study: Trial patients received a median of roughly 5 ipilimumab doses and fewer than 10 nivolumab doses. The myeloma cohort included high-risk transplant-naive patients and patients relapsing within 3 years of a first autologous transplant. Patients undergoing autologous transplant for high-risk diffuse large B cell lymphoma, mature T cell lymphoma, or multiple myeloma were enrolled in the trial. The intent-to-treat population of the trial was made up of some 36 patients. Paper-wide results and their limitations: The authors stated that profiles of the T cell receptor repertoire, regulatory T cell phenotype and gut microbiota provided a biologic rationale for studying this approach further. Combined checkpoint inhibition appeared tolerable as post-transplant consolidation, according to the authors' conclusion.

Ipilimumab was given at 1 mg/kg intravenously on day 1 of selected weeks, and checkpoint therapy started 14 to 28 days after autologous transplant. Nivolumab was given at 3 mg/kg intravenously on day 1 of weeks 1, 4, 7, 10, and every two weeks through week 26. The study was a Phase Ib clinical trial testing combined checkpoint inhibition with ipilimumab and nivolumab as consolidation after autologous stem cell transplantation. As to this clone: This receptor's antigen is unknown. No base quality values were provided; no much bigger clone lies one nucleotide off.

The library was obtained by the immunoSEQ multiplex PCR assay. TCRdb limited this immuneACCESS table to in-frame rearrangements with V and J called. A share of clones is missing; checked studies link under half to unresolved V genes, and the rest is unexplained. Recorded for this sample are tens of thousands of clones; around 92% of them occurred a single time. The ten biggest clones cover 0.75% to 1% of the sample. Per the germline V gene, MDHEN is the CDR1 and SYDVKM is the CDR2. Measured from the cysteine to the phenylalanine, the CDR3 is 14 residues long. The sequence is cut down to CDR3 DNA, 42 bases in frame from base 1. V is shortened by 5 bases, J by 0 bases, and the region joining them spans 11 bases.

Recombination joined TRBV28 with TRBJ2-7, and perhaps TRBD1 as D gene, on 6 matching bases. The sample here was PBMCs, taken in a trial of ipilimumab plus nivolumab as post-transplant consolidation. The source is a male donor with multiple myeloma. The DNA is TGTGCCAGCAGTGCGCGGACAGACTCCTACGAGCAGTACTTC. It translates to CASSARTDSYEQYF.